The sequence of this TCR beta chain was determined in a study of T-cell reconstitution after alpha-beta-depleted transplantation in children. General study points: Newly made T cells mostly supplied T-cell counts and diversity one year after transplant. After transplant, at about two months, alpha-beta T cells were reportedly derived from several hundred expanded graft clones. Some patients' high day-60 TCRbeta diversity was attributed to recipient cells surviving conditioning.

TCRbeta library construction was performed incorporating unique molecular identifiers. TCRdb analysed the PCR reads with MiXCR anew, one entry per CDR3 protein. This sample has approximately 490,000 distinct CDR3 sequences, with roughly a tenth found just once. In regard to this clonotype: The antigen remains undetermined. A single base separates this from a much larger clone, so it may be a read error.

Germline CDR1 and CDR2: SEHNR and FQNEAQ (reference sequence). The CDR3 has 13 amino acids. The TCR originated in a child aged 2-15 years with inherited bone marrow failure, due to receive a stem cell transplant. The chain uses TRBV7-9 and TRBJ1-4; unclear D gene. The sample was PBMCs, taken before TCRalphabeta/CD19-depleted stem cell transplant. CDR3 sequence: CAGSQSRETKLFF. In DNA, the CDR3 is TGTGCCGGCAGCCAATCACGGGAGACGAAACTGTTTTTT. Full variable domain (rest looked up from reference TRBV7-9 and TRBJ1-4): DTGVSQNPRHKITKRGQNVTFRCDPISEHNRLYWYRQTLGQGPEFLTYFQNEAQLEKSRLLSDRFSAERPKGSFSTLEIQRTEQGDSAMYLCAGSQSRETKLFFGSGTQLSVL.